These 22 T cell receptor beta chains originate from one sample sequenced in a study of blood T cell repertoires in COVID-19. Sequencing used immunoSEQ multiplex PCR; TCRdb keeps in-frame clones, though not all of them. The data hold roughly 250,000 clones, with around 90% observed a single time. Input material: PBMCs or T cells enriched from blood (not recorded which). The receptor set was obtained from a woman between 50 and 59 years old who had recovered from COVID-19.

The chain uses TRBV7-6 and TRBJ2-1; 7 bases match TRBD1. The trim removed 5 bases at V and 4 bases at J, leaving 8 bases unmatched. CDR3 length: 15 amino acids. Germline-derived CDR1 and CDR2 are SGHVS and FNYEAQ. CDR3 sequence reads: CASSPGQLRYNEQFF. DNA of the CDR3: TGTGCCAGCAGCCCGGGACAGCTGAGGTACAATGAGCAGTTCTTC. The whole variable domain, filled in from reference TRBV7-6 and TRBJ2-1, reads GAGVSQSPRYKVTKRGQDVALRCDPISGHVSLYWYRQALGQGPEFLTYFNYEAQQDKSGLPNDRFSAERPEGSISTLTIQRTEQRDSAMYRCASSPGQLRYNEQFFGPGTRLTVL.

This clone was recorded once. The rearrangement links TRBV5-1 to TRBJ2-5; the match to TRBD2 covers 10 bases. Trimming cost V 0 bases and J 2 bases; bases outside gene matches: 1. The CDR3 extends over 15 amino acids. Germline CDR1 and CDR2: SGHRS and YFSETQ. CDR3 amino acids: CASSLAAGGQETQYF. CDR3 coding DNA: TGCGCCAGCAGCTTGGCAGCGGGAGGGCAAGAGACCCAGTACTTC.

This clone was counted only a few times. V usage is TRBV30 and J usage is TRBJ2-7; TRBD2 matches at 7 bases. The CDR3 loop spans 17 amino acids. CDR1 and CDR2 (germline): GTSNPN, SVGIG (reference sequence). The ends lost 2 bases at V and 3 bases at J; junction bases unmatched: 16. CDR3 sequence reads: CAWSPGYGGGPGYEQYF. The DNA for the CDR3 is TGTGCCTGGAGTCCGGGGTACGGGGGAGGGCCGGGCTACGAGCAGTACTTC.

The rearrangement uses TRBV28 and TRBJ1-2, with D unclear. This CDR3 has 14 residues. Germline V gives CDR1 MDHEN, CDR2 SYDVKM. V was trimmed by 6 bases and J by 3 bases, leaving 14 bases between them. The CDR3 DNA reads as TGTGCCAGCAGCCTCAGACTGATAGACTATGGCTACACCTTC. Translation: CASSLRLIDYGYTF.

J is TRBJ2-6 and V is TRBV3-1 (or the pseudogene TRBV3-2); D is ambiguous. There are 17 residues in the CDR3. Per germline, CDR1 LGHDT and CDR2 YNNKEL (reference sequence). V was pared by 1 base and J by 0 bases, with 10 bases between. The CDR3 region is CASSQVPGRSGANVLTF. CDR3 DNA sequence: TGTGCCAGCAGCCAAGTGCCAGGCCGCTCTGGGGCCAACGTCCTGACTTTC.

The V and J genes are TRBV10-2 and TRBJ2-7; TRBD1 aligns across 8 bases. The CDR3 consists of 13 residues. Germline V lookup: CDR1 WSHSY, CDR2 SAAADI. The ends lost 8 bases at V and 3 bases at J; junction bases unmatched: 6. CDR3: CASRGQEFYEQYF. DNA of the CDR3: TGCGCCAGCCGGGGACAGGAATTCTACGAGCAGTACTTC.

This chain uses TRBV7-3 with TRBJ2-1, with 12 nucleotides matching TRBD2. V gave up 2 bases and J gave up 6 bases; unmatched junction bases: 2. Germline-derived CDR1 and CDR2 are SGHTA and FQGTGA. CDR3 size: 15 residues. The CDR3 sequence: CASSLRLAGANEQFF. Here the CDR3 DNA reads TGTGCCAGCAGCTTACGACTAGCGGGAGCCAATGAGCAGTTCTTC. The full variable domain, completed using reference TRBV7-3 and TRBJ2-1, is GAGVSQTPSNKVTEKGKYVELRCDPISGHTALYWYRQSLGQGPEFLIYFQGTGAADDSGLPNDRFFAVRPEGSVSTLKIQRTERGDSAVYLCASSLRLAGANEQFFGPGTRLTVL.

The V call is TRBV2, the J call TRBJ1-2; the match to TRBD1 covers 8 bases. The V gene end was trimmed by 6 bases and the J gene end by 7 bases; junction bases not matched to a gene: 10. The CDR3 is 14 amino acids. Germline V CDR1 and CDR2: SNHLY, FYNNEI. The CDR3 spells CASRSGQGAVGYTF. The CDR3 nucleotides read TGTGCCAGCAGATCCGGCCAGGGGGCGGTTGGCTACACCTTC.

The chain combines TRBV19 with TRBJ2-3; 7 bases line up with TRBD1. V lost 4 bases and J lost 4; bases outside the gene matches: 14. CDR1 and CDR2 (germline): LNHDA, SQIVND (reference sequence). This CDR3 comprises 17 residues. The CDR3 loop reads CASSNLRGRGFADTQYF. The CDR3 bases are TGTGCCAGTAGTAATCTCAGGGGCAGGGGGTTCGCAGATACGCAGTATTTT.

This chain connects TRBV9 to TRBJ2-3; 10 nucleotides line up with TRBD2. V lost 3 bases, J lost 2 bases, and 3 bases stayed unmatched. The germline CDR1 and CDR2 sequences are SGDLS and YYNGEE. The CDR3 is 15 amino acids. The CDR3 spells CASSEREGNTDTQYF. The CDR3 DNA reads TGTGCCAGCAGCGAGCGGGAGGGAAACACAGATACGCAGTATTTT. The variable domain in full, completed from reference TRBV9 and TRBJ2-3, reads DSGVTQTPKHLITATGQRVTLRCSPRSGDLSVYWYQQSLDQGLQFLIQYYNGEERAKGNILERFSAQQFPDLHSELNLSSLELGDSALYFCASSEREGNTDTQYFGPGTRLTVL.

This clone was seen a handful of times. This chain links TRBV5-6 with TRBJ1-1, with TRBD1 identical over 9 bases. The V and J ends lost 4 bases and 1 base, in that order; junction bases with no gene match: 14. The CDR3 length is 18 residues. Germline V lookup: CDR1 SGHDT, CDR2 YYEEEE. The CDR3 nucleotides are TGTGCCAGCAGCCCCCAATTGGGACAGGGTATGGGGAACACTGAAGCTTTCTTT. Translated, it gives CASSPQLGQGMGNTEAFF.

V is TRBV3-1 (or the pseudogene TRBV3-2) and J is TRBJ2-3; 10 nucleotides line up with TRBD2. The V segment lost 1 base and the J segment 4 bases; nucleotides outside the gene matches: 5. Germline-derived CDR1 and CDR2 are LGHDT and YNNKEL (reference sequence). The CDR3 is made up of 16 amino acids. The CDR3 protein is CASSQASGSPPDTQYF. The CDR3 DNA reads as TGTGCCAGCAGCCAAGCTAGCGGGAGTCCCCCAGATACGCAGTATTTT.

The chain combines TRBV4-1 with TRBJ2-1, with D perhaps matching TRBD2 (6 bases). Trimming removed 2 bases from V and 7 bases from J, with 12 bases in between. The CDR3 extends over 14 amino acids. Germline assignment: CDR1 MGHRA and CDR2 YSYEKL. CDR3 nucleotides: TGCGCCAGCAGCCAATCGACGGGAGAGAATGAGCAGTTCTTC. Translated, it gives CASSQSTGENEQFF.

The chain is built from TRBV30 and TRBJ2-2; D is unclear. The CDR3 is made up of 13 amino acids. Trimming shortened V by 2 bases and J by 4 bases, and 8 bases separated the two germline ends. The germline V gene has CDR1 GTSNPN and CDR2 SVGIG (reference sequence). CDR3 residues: CAWSKIVTGELFF. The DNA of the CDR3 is TGTGCCTGGAGTAAAATAGTCACCGGGGAGCTGTTTTTT.

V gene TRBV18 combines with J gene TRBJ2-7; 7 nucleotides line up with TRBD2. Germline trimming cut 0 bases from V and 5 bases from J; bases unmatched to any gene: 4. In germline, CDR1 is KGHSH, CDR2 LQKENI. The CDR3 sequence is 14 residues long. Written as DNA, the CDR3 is TGTGCCAGCTCACCACCGGCGGGAGAGAACGAGCAGTACTTC. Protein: CASSPPAGENEQYF.

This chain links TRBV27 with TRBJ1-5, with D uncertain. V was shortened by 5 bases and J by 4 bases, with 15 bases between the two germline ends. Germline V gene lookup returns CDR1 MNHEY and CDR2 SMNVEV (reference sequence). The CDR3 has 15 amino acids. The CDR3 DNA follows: TGTGCCAGCAGTAGTTTAATGGCAATTAATCAGCCCCAGCATTTT. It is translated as CASSSLMAINQPQHF.

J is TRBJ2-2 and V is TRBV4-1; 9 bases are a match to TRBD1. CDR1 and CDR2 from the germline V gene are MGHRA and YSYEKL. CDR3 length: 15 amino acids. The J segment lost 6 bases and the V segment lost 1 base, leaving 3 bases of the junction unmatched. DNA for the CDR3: TGCGCCAGCAGCCAAGTAACAGGGGGCTCCGGGGAGCTGTTTTTT. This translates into CASSQVTGGSGELFF.

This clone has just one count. This CDR3 reads CASSLIPGTGQGQYTQYF. CDR3 nucleotide sequence: TGTGCCAGCAGCTTAATTCCGGGAACGGGACAGGGGCAATATACGCAGTATTTT. This sequence joins TRBV7-2 and TRBJ2-3; 10 bases are shared with TRBD1. There are 18 residues in the CDR3. V shed 2 bases, J shed 7 bases, and the junction held 15 bases outside the gene matches. Germline V lookup: CDR1 SGHTA, CDR2 FQGNSA.

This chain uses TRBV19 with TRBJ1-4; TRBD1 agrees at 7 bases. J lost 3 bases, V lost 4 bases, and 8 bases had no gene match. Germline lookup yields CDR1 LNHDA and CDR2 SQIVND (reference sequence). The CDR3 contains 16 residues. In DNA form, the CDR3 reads TGTGCCAGTAGTACGACAGGGTTGCAATCTAATGAAAAACTGTTTTTT. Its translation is CASSTTGLQSNEKLFF.

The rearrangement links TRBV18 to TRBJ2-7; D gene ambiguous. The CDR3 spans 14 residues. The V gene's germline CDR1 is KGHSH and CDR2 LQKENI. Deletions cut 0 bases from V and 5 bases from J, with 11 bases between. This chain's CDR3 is CASSPPSRFHEQYF. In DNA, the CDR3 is TGTGCCAGCTCACCACCTTCTAGATTCCACGAGCAGTACTTC.

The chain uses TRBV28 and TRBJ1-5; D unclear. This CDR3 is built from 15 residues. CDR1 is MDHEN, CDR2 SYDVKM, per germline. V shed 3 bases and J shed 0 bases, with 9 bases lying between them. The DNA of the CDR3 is TGTGCCAGCAGTTTGAGCAGAGGTAGCAATCAGCCCCAGCATTTT. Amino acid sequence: CASSLSRGSNQPQHF.

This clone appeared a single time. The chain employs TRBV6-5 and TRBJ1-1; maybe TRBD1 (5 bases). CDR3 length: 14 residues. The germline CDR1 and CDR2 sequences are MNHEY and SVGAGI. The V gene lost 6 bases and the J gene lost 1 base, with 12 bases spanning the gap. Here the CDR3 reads CASRTQGSNTEAFF. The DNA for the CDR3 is TGTGCCAGCAGAACGCAGGGCTCGAACACTGAAGCTTTCTTT.